Listed here is a single T cell receptor beta chain. Antigen unknown. The data belong to a study of T cells expressing NK-cell markers. Turning to the study itself: It was from sorted CD3+CD56+NKG2C+, CD3+CD56+NKG2C- and CD3+CD56-NKG2C+ T cells that TCR beta repertoires came. Study-wide points: These same clonotypes (in a few donors) also led the CD3+CD56-NKG2C+ fraction. For 6 or 7 donors, the dominant NKG2C+ clonotypes made up roughly 1.0-8% of their CD8+ T cells.

Libraries used 5'RACE template switching adding universal primer site and UMIs. From its re-call of the 5' RACE reads, TCRdb lists each CDR3 protein once, without DNA. Here the sample table reports some 140,000 distinct CDR3 sequences. Germline V gene data show CDR1 as MDHEN and CDR2 as SYDVKM. This CDR3 comprises 15 residues. The receptor was derived from a woman between 45 and 60 years old in good health. V gene TRBV28 combines with J gene TRBJ2-1; the TCRdb D gene call, TRBD2, has no DNA to confirm it. Sequenced sample: blood T cells: a sorted CD56 or NKG2C T cell subset, CD4+ or CD8+ T cells, or bulk PBMC T cells (not recorded which). CDR3 residues: CASSPPNTGNNEQFF.